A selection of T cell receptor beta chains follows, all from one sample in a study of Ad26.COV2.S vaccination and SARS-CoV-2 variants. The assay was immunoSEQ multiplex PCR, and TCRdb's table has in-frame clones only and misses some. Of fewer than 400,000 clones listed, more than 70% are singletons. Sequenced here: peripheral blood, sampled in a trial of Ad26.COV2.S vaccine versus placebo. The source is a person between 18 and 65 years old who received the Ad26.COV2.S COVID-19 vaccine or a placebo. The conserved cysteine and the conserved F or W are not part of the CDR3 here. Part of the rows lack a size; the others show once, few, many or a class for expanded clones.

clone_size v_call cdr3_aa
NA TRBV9 ASSPQQPNQGGDGYT
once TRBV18 ASSPGTGDTGELF
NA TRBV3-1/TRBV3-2 ASSQAVPPGPGGRAF
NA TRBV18 ASSPPGQKSFLTQY
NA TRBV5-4 ASSLRRNYGYT
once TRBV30 ACTSGGPDTQY
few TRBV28 ASSFGRGYGYT
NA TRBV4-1 ASTLRAGGSYNEQF
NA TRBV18 ASSSWQGSNTGELF
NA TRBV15 ATSRAGPEAF
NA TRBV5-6 ASSLLRRGEKLF
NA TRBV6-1 ASREYPRSYNSPLH
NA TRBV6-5 ASSSRVGQGDL
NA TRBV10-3 AISVERFGGEQY
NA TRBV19 ASSITGAEKLF
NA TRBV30 AWSAGALGEKLF
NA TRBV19 ASTLSYRVNNQPQH
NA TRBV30 AWSVPGRART
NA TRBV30 AGQSRTEAF
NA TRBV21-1 ASSKGQSNSPLH
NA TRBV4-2 ASSQLLAGDVAKNIQY
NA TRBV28 ASSLGGQGLAEAF
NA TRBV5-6 ASNAYRDRGSYEQY
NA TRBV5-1 ASRGTGGGYT
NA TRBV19 ASSIRAGARQDTQY
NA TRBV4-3 ASSFRGGAGETQY
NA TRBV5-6 ASTQQRWLGLYEQY
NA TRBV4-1 ASSQARLAGGSTDTQY
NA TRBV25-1 ASNLAGSLGDTQY
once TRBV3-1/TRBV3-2 ASSHGRATGELF
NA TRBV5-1 ASKLAALEAYEQY
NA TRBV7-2 ASSLAHLRLAGELF
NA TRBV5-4 ASSQTGSSGEQY
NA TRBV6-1 ASTQGPYGYT